This T cell receptor (beta chain) was recorded in a study of T cells in localized non-small cell lung cancer (dated by TCRdb to about 2020). About the full investigation: T cell repertoires of a few hundred early-stage NSCLC patients were analyzed, with tumors being compared against uninvolved tumor-adjacent lungs. The cohort comprised a few hundred treatment-naïve NSCLC patients with resected, localized lung tumors. The mean age of the NSCLC patients was around 67 years, with 130 or so men and 95 to 110 women. What the work shows at the level of the full study, not this receptor alone: Uninvolved tumor-adjacent lung showed the highest T cell clonality, higher than tumor, which suggests more focused antigenic responses in the uninvolved tumor-adjacent lung. Because multi-region tumor sequencing was not done, intratumor heterogeneity could not be ruled out. Because the study design was exploratory, TCR variables were selected using unadjusted p-values without false-discovery rate correction. Higher blood T cell density associated with longer overall survival, while higher adjacent-lung clonality associated with shorter survival. Of the top 100 tumor clones, a median of roughly 56 were detected in paired uninvolved adjacent lung; about 28 were also among that lung's top 100.

The CDR3 contains 16 residues, cysteine and phenylalanine counted. Only the CDR3 DNA is retained, 48 bases long and in frame from the first base. CDR1 is given as WNHNN and CDR2 as SYGVQD, both from the germline V gene (reference sequence). V gives up 4 bases and J gives up 0 bases, and the segment between their germline ends measures 12 bases. In regard to this clone: Its antigen is not yet known. Base qualities were left out, and no much larger clone turns up one base away.

At diagnosis, tumor, uninvolved tumor-adjacent lung and peripheral blood were collected and then preserved as a mix of FFPE and fresh-frozen material. For TCR repertoire profiling, the blood samples were analyzed as peripheral blood mononuclear cells. The immunoSEQ Assay was used to sequence TCR beta CDR3 regions from DNA. The authors processed their data as follows. To compute T cell density, TCR beta template counts were normalized to usable DNA, which was estimated by amplifying housekeeping genes. Using the preseqR package, richness was estimated by extrapolating to 120,000 templates for tissue samples and 400,000 templates for PBMC samples. Clonality was taken to be one minus Pielou's evenness. Tissue-enriched TCRs were identified by differential abundance testing using productive amino-acid clonotypes, minimum total count 5 and alpha 0.1. The Jaccard Index and the Morisita Overlap Index were used to measure repertoire overlap between compartments. GLIPH grouped TCR beta CDR3s together with public tetramer-defined viral CDR3s, and a viral motif had to include at least three viral sequences and also show V-gene enrichment. The table comes from immuneACCESS by way of TCRdb, which keeps in-frame sequences with V and J called. Part of the clones is missing from these tables; in studies checked, under half for an unresolved V gene and the rest for unknown reasons. The V and J calls and clone size were taken over from that table, and D and trimming were inferred from the DNA. Across this sample there are roughly 24,000 clones, with approximately 84% seen only once. The ten largest clones add up to 8.5% to 10% of the sample.

This receptor chain uses TRBV10-1 and TRBJ2-2; the D gene could be TRBD1 or TRBD2, each one agreeing over 5 bases. Source: peripheral blood, taken before any cancer treatment. The source is a man aged 40 to 75 with stage III squamous cell lung carcinoma. The DNA is as follows: TGCGCCAGCAGTGCACCGGGACCGTCGAACACCGGGGAGCTGTTTTTT. Its amino acids are CASSAPGPSNTGELFF.